Described below is a single T cell receptor (beta chain) sequence and its context. This record comes from a study of blood T cell repertoires in COVID-19. Study-wide context: COVID-19 samples from acute and convalescent phases originated in the United States, Italy and Spain.

The data were produced by immunoSEQ multiplex PCR, yet TCRdb's version contains in-frame clones alone and is incomplete. The top ten hold 1.5% to 1.7% of the sample, which has more than 140,000 clones, about 91% seen once. Trimming took 5 bases from V and 0 from J, leaving 8 bases between them. The CDR3 covers 13 residues. CDR1 is SGHAT and CDR2 is FQNNGV in the germline V gene. The receptor's source is a woman in her sixties with acute or convalescent COVID-19. The V gene is TRBV11-2, the J gene TRBJ2-7; D not certain. The sequenced sample was peripheral blood. Written as DNA, the CDR3 is TGTGCCAGCAGCCCCGAGGCCTCCTACGAGCAGTACTTC. Translated: CASSPEASYEQYF. The full variable domain, its missing parts supplied by reference TRBV11-2 and TRBJ2-7, is EAGVAQSPRYKIIEKRQSVAFWCNPISGHATLYWYQQILGQGPKLLIQFQNNGVVDDSQLPKDRFSAERLKGVDSTLKIQPAKLEDSAVYLCASSPEASYEQYFGPGTRLTVT.